The next 24 T cell receptor beta chains were all read from a single sample in a study of cytomegalovirus exposure and HLA in healthy donors. The PCR ran on 60 Vbeta and 13 Jbeta primers. Sequencing was performed with immunoSEQ multiplex PCR; in TCRdb, only in-frame clones are kept and a portion is missing. Seen here are some 120,000 clones, approximately 80% observed once, and the top ten hold 1%. The specimen sequenced was PBMCs. The receptors originated from a man aged 40-49 years in good health and CMV-seronegative.

The chain carries TRBV5-1 and TRBJ2-1; tentative D call: TRBD2 (6 bases). The germline V and J ends were trimmed by 0 bases and 6 bases, with 10 bases remaining between them. From germline, CDR1 is SGHRS and CDR2 YFSETQ. The CDR3 sequence is 14 residues long. CDR3 nucleotide sequence: TGCGCCAGCAGCTTGGAGGGAGGTAGCAATGAGCAGTTCTTC. This encodes CASSLEGGSNEQFF.

V usage is TRBV30 and J usage is TRBJ1-4, with a weak D call TRBD1 (6 bases). The ends were cut back, 2 bases at V and 5 bases at J, with 12 bases in the middle. There are 14 residues in the CDR3. Per germline, CDR1 GTSNPN and CDR2 SVGIG (reference sequence). The CDR3 coding sequence is TGTGCCTGGAGTACCCAGACAGGAAATGAAAAACTGTTTTTT. Its translation: CAWSTQTGNEKLFF.

CDR3 region: CASSPKTGGDSPLHF. The CDR3, as DNA: TGTGCCAGCTCACCCAAGACAGGGGGGGATTCACCCCTCCACTTT. This chain connects TRBV18 to TRBJ1-6, with TRBD1 identical over 9 bases. This CDR3 is 15 amino acids long. The germline V gene encodes CDR1 KGHSH and CDR2 LQKENI. The V and J ends lost 3 bases and 8 bases, in that order; junction bases with no gene match: 5.

The chain links TRBV28 to TRBJ2-5, with 8 bases identical to TRBD2. V gave up 7 bases and J gave up 1 base; unmatched junction bases: 8. The germline V gene has CDR1 MDHEN and CDR2 SYDVKM. The CDR3 length is 15 residues. CDR3 amino acids: CASTPSGGAQETQYF. For the CDR3, the DNA is TGTGCCAGCACCCCTTCGGGGGGGGCCCAAGAGACCCAGTACTTC.

The CDR3 DNA reads as TGTGCCAGCAGCTCCGGTCGGGACTATCAGCTGCGGGAGCAGTTCTTC. Residues: CASSSGRDYQLREQFF. The genes are TRBV5-6 and TRBJ2-1, with 7 bases fitting TRBD2. The ends lost 3 bases at V and 10 bases at J; junction bases unmatched: 16. CDR1 and CDR2 from the germline V gene are SGHDT and YYEEEE. The CDR3 is made up of 16 amino acids.

The V call is TRBV5-4, the J call TRBJ2-7, with D perhaps TRBD1 (6 bases). The CDR3 is 13 residues long. Germline loops: CDR1 SGHNT, CDR2 YYREEE (reference sequence). Between the trimmed V and J ends, which lost 4 bases and 4 bases, there was a span of 12 bases. The CDR3 region has the DNA TGTGCCAGCAGCCCCCAACAGGGATACGAGCAGTACTTC. This gives the protein CASSPQQGYEQYF.

The chain couples TRBV5-4 to TRBJ2-7; the D is unclear. Germline assignment: CDR1 SGHNT and CDR2 YYREEE (reference sequence). V was pared by 4 bases and J by 3 bases, with 8 bases between. The CDR3 runs 12 residues. CDR3 amino acids: CASSLNSYEQYF. CDR3 nucleotides: TGTGCCAGCAGCCTGAACAGCTACGAGCAGTACTTC.

The chain has TRBV29-1 and TRBJ2-1, with TRBD2 matching over 11 bases. Germline V gives CDR1 SQVTM, CDR2 ANQGSEA. The J segment lost 9 bases and the V segment lost 7 bases, leaving 5 bases of the junction unmatched. The CDR3 covers 12 residues. The CDR3 DNA sequence: TGCAGCGGCCAGGGGACTAGCGGTGAGCAGTTCTTC. This gives the protein CSGQGTSGEQFF.

This clone has only a few counts. The chain carries TRBV5-6 and TRBJ2-3, with unresolved D. Trimming removed 3 bases from V and 0 bases from J, with 11 bases in between. Germline V gives CDR1 SGHDT, CDR2 YYEEEE. The CDR3 is 15 residues long. The chain's CDR3 is CASSSLSDSTDTQYF. The CDR3 bases are TGTGCCAGCAGCTCCCTCAGTGATAGCACAGATACGCAGTATTTT. The complete variable domain, with remaining parts taken from reference TRBV5-6 and TRBJ2-3, reads DAGVTQSPTHLIKTRGQQVTLRCSPKSGHDTVSWYQQALGQGPQFIFQYYEEEERQRGNFPDRFSGHQFPNYSSELNVNALLLGDSALYLCASSSLSDSTDTQYFGPGTRLTVL.

The chain couples TRBV5-1 to TRBJ2-1; no clear D. Deletions cut 0 bases from V and 3 bases from J, with 4 bases between. CDR1 SGHRS and CDR2 YFSETQ come from the germline V gene. CDR3 length equals 13 residues. The CDR3 region is CASSLDSYNEQFF. For the CDR3, the DNA is TGCGCCAGCAGCTTGGATAGCTACAATGAGCAGTTCTTC. The whole variable domain, remainder taken from reference TRBV5-1 and TRBJ2-1, is KAGVTQTPRYLIKTRGQQVTLSCSPISGHRSVSWYQQTPGQGLQFLFEYFSETQRNKGNFPGRFSGRQFSNSRSEMNVSTLELGDSALYLCASSLDSYNEQFFGPGTRLTVL.

In regard to this clone: This CDR3 fails to terminate in the conserved phenylalanine or tryptophan, so it likely reflects a read error. This chain connects TRBV18 to TRBJ1-2; 7 nucleotides agree with TRBD1. CDR3 length equals 16 residues. Germline V gives CDR1 KGHSH, CDR2 LQKENI. The J segment lost 1 base and the V segment lost 6 bases, leaving 11 bases of the junction unmatched. The CDR3 DNA follows: TGTGCCAGCTCGCAGGGACAGCGGACGTTTAACTATGGCTACACCGTC. Its protein is CASSQGQRTFNYGYTV.

The chain combines TRBV7-9 with TRBJ2-7; D is ambiguous. V dropped 2 bases and J dropped 4 bases, with 12 bases sitting between them. There are 14 residues in the CDR3. Per the germline V gene, CDR1 is SEHNR and CDR2 is FQNEAQ (reference sequence). The CDR3 coding sequence is TGTGCCAGCAGCTTACACGGTAGCACTTACGAGCAGTACTTC. This translates into CASSLHGSTYEQYF.

The chain carries TRBV6-5 and TRBJ2-2; perhaps TRBD2 as D (6 bases). This CDR3 spans 15 amino acids. The ends were cut back, 2 bases at V and 0 bases at J, with 7 bases in the middle. Per germline, CDR1 MNHEY and CDR2 SVGAGI. CDR3 DNA sequence: TGTGCCAGCAGTTACGGGACTGCGAACACCGGGGAGCTGTTTTTT. The encoded protein is CASSYGTANTGELFF.

This clone was observed once. J is TRBJ2-3 and V is TRBV5-1; weak D call: TRBD2 (6 bases). CDR3 length: 14 amino acids. V was cut by 9 bases and J by 4 bases, with 18 bases left in between. Germline CDR1 SGHRS, CDR2 YFSETQ. The CDR3 reads CATRLQTSSDTQYF. The CDR3 coding sequence is TGCGCCACCCGATTACAGACTAGTTCAGATACGCAGTATTTT.

The chain recombines TRBV27 with TRBJ2-7, with 11 bases fitting TRBD1. The V and J ends lost 5 bases and 6 bases, in that order; junction bases with no gene match: 9. This CDR3 has 15 amino acids. Germline lookup yields CDR1 MNHEY and CDR2 SMNVEV (reference sequence). The CDR3, as DNA: TGTGCCAGCAGTCAACGGACAGGGGGCTTGGGCGAGCAGTACTTC. It translates to CASSQRTGGLGEQYF.

This clone was observed once. CDR3 sequence: CASSLDNEQYF. Here the CDR3 DNA reads TGTGCCAGCAGCTTAGATAACGAGCAGTACTTC. The chain links TRBV11-2 to TRBJ2-7, with D uncertain. This CDR3 has 11 residues. V was trimmed by 0 bases and J by 5 bases, leaving 2 bases between them. Germline CDR1 is SGHAT and CDR2 is FQNNGV.

The V call is TRBV21-1, the J call TRBJ2-7; the table names TRBD2, a call not compared with the DNA. TRBV21-1 is tagged as a pseudogene. This CDR3 contains 13 residues. CDR3 sequence: CASSSNWSYEQYF. Here the CDR3 DNA reads TGTGCCAGCAGCAGCAACTGGAGCTACGAGCAGTACTTC.

This chain joins TRBV4-1 and TRBJ1-1; D might be TRBD1 (5 bases). Trimming removed 0 bases from V and 0 bases from J, with 8 bases in between. There are 15 residues in the CDR3. Germline loops: CDR1 MGHRA, CDR2 YSYEKL. The CDR3 DNA follows: TGCGCCAGCAGCCAAGACCAGGGTATGAACACTGAAGCTTTCTTT. Translating gives CASSQDQGMNTEAFF.

The J gene is TRBJ1-1, the V gene TRBV7-2; no reliable D call. The length of the CDR3 is 15 residues. Germline V gene sequence: CDR1 SGHTA, CDR2 FQGNSA. The V gene lost 1 base and the J gene lost 0 bases, with 9 bases spanning the gap. In DNA, the CDR3 is TGTGCCAGCAGCTTAGGCAGCGGAATGAACACTGAAGCTTTCTTT. This codes for CASSLGSGMNTEAFF.

The rearrangement uses TRBV7-9 and TRBJ1-2; D gene uncertain. This CDR3 region has 13 residues. Deletions cut 7 bases from V and 8 bases from J, with 17 bases between. The germline gives CDR1 SEHNR, CDR2 FQNEAQ (reference sequence). CDR3 residues: CASTLWEDRGYTF. In nucleotides, the CDR3 is TGTGCCAGCACCCTGTGGGAGGATCGGGGCTACACCTTC.

The gene calls are TRBV19 and TRBJ2-6; tentative D call: TRBD2 (5 bases). Germline V CDR1 and CDR2: LNHDA, SQIVND (reference sequence). The V end was cut by 2 bases, the J end by 2 bases, with 13 bases between. The CDR3 consists of 17 residues. The CDR3 DNA follows: TGTGCCAGTAGTATACTGCGCTCCGGGGCTGGGGCCAACGTCCTGACTTTC. Its protein product is CASSILRSGAGANVLTF.

The rearrangement links TRBV7-8 to TRBJ2-6; tentative D call: TRBD1 (5 bases). The CDR3 is 21 residues long. V lost 5 bases and J lost 2, with 28 bases in between. Germline V gene lookup returns CDR1 SGHVS and CDR2 FQNEAQ. The CDR3 DNA reads as TGTGCCAGCAGCACCTACCCTTCTACAGGATTGGGTTCGGCTGGGGCCAACGTCCTGACTTTC. Translation gives CASSTYPSTGLGSAGANVLTF.

In this sample, this clone turned up a few times. This chain links TRBV4-1 with TRBJ2-3, with 13 nucleotides matching TRBD2. Looked up from germline, CDR1 is MGHRA and CDR2 is YSYEKL. V trimming: 4 bases; J trimming: 8 bases; junction bases outside the gene matches: 6. The CDR3 is 15 residues long. This chain's CDR3 is CASSLGLAGVGTQYF. The CDR3 DNA reads as TGCGCCAGCAGCCTCGGACTAGCGGGAGTGGGTACGCAGTATTTT.

This chain uses TRBV19 with TRBJ2-7; 9 nucleotides match TRBD1. This CDR3 has 15 amino acids. Germline V gene data show CDR1 as LNHDA and CDR2 as SQIVND (reference sequence). The J segment lost 4 bases and the V segment lost 2 bases, leaving 6 bases of the junction unmatched. For the CDR3, the DNA is TGTGCCAGTAGTATAAAGGGACAGGGTTCTTACGAGCAGTACTTC. As protein: CASSIKGQGSYEQYF.